The source of this T cell receptor beta chain is a study of blood T cells in healthy people across ages. Findings and limits, study-wide: PBMCs that were unsorted prevented a conclusive naive versus antigen-experienced comparison. The recorded TCR beta diversity per million T cells decreased in a roughly linear manner with age.

The germline V gene encodes CDR1 MGHRA and CDR2 YSYEKL. V lost 4 bases and J lost 4; bases outside the gene matches: 17. This CDR3 has 20 amino acids. The authors ran a second PCR of about 7 to 12 cycles using a sample-barcoded 5' primer and a J-beta primer mix. Template switching added a 12-random-nucleotide identifier to every cDNA molecule. Via MiXCR, TCRdb re-called the 5' RACE reads, giving one row per CDR3 protein. The sample holds about 1.8 million distinct CDR3 sequences, around 48% seen once. Every participating donor contributed about 10 milliliters of peripheral blood through a draw. In the case of this clonotype: Its antigen is undetermined.

This chain joins TRBV4-1 and TRBJ2-6; 9 positions match TRBD1. The clonotype was recovered from a woman aged 35 to 49 in good health. Sequenced sample: blood. The CDR3 protein is CASSPLPRPGTGNGANVLTF. The CDR3, as DNA: TGCGCCAGCAGCCCACTACCTCGTCCCGGGACAGGGAACGGGGCCAACGTCCTGACTTTC.